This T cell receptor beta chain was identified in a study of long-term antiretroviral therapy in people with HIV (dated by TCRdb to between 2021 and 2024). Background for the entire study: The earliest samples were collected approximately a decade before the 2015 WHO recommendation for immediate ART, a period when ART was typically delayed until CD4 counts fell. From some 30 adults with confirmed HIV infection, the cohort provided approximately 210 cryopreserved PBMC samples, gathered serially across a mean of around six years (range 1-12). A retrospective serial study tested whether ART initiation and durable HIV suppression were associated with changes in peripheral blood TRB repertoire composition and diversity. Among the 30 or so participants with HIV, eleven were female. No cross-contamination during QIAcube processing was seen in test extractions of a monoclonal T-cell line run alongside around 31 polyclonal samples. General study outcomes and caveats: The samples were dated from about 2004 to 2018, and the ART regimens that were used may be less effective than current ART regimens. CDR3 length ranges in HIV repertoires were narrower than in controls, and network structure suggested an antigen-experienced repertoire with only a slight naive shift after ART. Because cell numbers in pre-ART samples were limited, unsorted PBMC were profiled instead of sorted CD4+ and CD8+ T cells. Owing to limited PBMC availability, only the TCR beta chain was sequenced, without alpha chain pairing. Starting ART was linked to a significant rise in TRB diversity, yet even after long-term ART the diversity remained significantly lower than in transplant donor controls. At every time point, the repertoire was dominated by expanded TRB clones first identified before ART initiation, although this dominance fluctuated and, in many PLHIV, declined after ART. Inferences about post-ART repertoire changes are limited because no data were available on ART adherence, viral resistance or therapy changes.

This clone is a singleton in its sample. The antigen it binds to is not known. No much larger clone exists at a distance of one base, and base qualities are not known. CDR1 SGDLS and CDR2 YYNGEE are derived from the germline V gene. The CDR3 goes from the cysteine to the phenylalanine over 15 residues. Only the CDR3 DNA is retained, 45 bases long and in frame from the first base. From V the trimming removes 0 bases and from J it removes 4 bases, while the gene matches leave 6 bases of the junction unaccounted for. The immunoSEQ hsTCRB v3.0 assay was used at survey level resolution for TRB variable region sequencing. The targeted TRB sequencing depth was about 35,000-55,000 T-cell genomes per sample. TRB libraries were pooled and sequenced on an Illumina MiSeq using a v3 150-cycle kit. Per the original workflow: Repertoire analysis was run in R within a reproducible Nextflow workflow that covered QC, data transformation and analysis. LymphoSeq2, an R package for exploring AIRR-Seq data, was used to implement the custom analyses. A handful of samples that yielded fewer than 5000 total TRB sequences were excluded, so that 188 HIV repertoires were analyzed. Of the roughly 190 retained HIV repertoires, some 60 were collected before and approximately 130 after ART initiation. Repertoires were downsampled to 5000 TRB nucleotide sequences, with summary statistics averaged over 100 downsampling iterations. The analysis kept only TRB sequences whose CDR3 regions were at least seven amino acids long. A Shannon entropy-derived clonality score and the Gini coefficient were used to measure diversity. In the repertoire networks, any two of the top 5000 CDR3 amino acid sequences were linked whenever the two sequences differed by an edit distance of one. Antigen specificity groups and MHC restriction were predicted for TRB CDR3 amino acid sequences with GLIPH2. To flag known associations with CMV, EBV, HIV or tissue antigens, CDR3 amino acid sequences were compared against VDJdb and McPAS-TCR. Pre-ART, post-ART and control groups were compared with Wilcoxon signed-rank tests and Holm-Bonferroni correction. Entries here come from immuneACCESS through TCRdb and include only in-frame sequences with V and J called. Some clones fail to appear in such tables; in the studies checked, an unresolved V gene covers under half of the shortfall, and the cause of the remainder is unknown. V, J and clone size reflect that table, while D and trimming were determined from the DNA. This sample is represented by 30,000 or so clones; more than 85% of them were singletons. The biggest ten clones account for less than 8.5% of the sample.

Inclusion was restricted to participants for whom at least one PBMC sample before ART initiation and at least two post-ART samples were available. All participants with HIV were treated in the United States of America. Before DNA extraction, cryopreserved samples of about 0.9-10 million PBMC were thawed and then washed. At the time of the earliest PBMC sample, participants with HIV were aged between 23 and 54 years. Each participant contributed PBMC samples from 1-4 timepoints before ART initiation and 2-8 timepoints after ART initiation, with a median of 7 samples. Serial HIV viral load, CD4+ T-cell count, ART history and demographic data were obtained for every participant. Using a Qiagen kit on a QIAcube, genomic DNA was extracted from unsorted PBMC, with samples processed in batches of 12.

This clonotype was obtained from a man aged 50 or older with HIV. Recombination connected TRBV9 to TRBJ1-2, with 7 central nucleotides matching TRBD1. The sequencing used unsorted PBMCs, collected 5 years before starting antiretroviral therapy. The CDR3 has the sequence CASSVEAGGTYGYTF. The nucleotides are TGTGCCAGCAGCGTAGAGGCAGGGGGGACCTATGGCTACACCTTC.